Shown below are 28 T cell receptor beta chains from a single sample sequenced in a study of immune evolution from preneoplasia to lung adenocarcinoma. Sequenced by immunoSEQ multiplex PCR; TCRdb stores in-frame clones only, minus some. Among a few thousand clones listed, around 80% were seen once. The specimen sequenced was FFPE adjacent normal lung tissue. These TCRs come from an elderly person with lung adenocarcinoma.

The genes are TRBV11-3 and TRBJ2-1; 11 bases match TRBD2. Germline CDR1 reads SGHNT; CDR2 reads YENEEA. The CDR3 sequence is 15 residues long. J gave up 9 bases and V 4 bases, and 8 bases lay outside the gene matches. The CDR3 sequence: CASSSTSGSLFEQFF. CDR3 DNA sequence: TGTGCCAGCAGCTCAACTAGCGGGAGTTTGTTTGAGCAGTTCTTC.

The V call is TRBV9, the J call TRBJ2-1, with 10 bases that match TRBD2. The CDR3 contains 17 residues. The germline CDR1 and CDR2 sequences are SGDLS and YYNGEE. With 0 bases clipped from V and 8 bases from J, the junction kept 11 bases outside the gene matches. CDR3 DNA: TGTGCCAGCAGCGTAGACGATTGGACTAGCGGCCAAGATGAGCAGTTCTTC. Its protein product is CASSVDDWTSGQDEQFF.

The chain links TRBV28 to TRBJ1-4, with D possibly TRBD1 on 6 matching bases. The germline gives CDR1 MDHEN, CDR2 SYDVKM. Trimming took off 10 bases at V and 8 bases at J, with 26 bases between the two ends. The CDR3 covers 16 residues. The CDR3 region is CATGTWGQGLKEKLFF. CDR3 nucleotide sequence: TGTGCCACGGGAACATGGGGGCAGGGGTTGAAGGAAAAACTGTTTTTT.

The chain is built from TRBV19 and TRBJ2-3; 7 positions match TRBD1. Unmatched junction bases numbered 3, after V lost 5 bases and J lost 4 bases. The CDR3 runs to 13 residues. The V gene's germline CDR1 is LNHDA and CDR2 SQIVND (reference sequence). DNA of the CDR3: TGTGCCAGTAGTTCTACAGGGGCAGATACGCAGTATTTT. It translates to CASSSTGADTQYF.

The chain uses TRBV11-2 and TRBJ2-1, with TRBD2 matching 7 bases. The CDR3 runs 15 residues. Germline CDR1 and CDR2: SGHAT and FQNNGV. Trimming at V came to 0 bases and at J to 5 bases, leaving 4 bases not matched to a gene. The CDR3 loop reads CASSLEAGFNNEQFF. CDR3 coding DNA: TGTGCCAGCAGCTTAGAAGCGGGATTTAACAATGAGCAGTTCTTC.

This chain connects TRBV9 to TRBJ1-3; D remains unclear. The V end lost 3 bases, the J end lost 2 bases, and 6 bases lay between the germline ends. Germline V gives CDR1 SGDLS, CDR2 YYNGEE. The CDR3 spans 13 residues. CDR3 in DNA: TGTGCCAGCAGCGGAGCGCCTGGAAACACCATATATTTT. As protein: CASSGAPGNTIYF.

This clone was observed a few times. The genes are TRBV7-9 and TRBJ1-1; TRBD1 is a possible D gene (6 bases). Per germline, CDR1 SEHNR and CDR2 FQNEAQ (reference sequence). Trimming removed 6 bases at V and 7 bases at J, with 15 bases between. This CDR3 has 13 residues. Here the CDR3 DNA reads TGTGCCAGCAGTAAAACAGGGTCCAGTGAAGCTTTCTTT. Translation gives CASSKTGSSEAFF.

Comments on this clone: Other DNA variants within this sample encode the same CDR3. The chain has TRBV6-5 and TRBJ1-2, with a weak D call TRBD1 (6 bases). Germline assignment: CDR1 MNHEY and CDR2 SVGAGI. The CDR3 loop spans 15 amino acids. The V gene lost 4 bases and the J gene lost 6 bases, with 18 bases spanning the gap. CDR3 region: CASSLEYRAANGYTF. The DNA of the CDR3 is TGTGCCAGCAGTTTGGAGTACAGGGCGGCCAATGGCTACACCTTC.

The chain is built from TRBV28 and TRBJ2-7; 14 nucleotides agree with TRBD2. V lost 6 bases and J lost 7; bases outside the gene matches: 2. The germline V gene encodes CDR1 MDHEN and CDR2 SYDVKM. The CDR3 totals 13 residues. CDR3 DNA: TGTGCCAGCAGGACTAGCGGGAGGGGTGAGCAGTACTTC. Residues: CASRTSGRGEQYF.

V gene TRBV7-6 combines with J gene TRBJ2-3; 8 positions match TRBD2. CDR1 and CDR2 (germline): SGHVS, FNYEAQ. The CDR3 is made up of 15 amino acids. V shed 2 bases, J shed 3 bases, and the junction held 4 bases outside the gene matches. This CDR3 reads CASSLFSGTTDTQYF. The CDR3 DNA is TGTGCCAGCAGCTTATTTAGCGGGACTACAGATACGCAGTATTTT. Based on the CDR3 plus reference TRBV7-6 and TRBJ2-3, the full variable domain is GAGVSQSPRYKVTKRGQDVALRCDPISGHVSLYWYRQALGQGPEFLTYFNYEAQQDKSGLPNDRFSAERPEGSISTLTIQRTEQRDSAMYRCASSLFSGTTDTQYFGPGTRLTVL.

This clone was counted only a few times. CDR3 in DNA: TGTGCCAGTAGTCCAGGCGGGTCCCCTCCCAGGGATTCTGGGGCCAACGTCCTGACTTTC. Translating it yields CASSPGGSPPRDSGANVLTF. This sequence joins TRBV19 and TRBJ2-6; TRBD1 or TRBD2 may be the D gene (5 bases each). The length of the CDR3 is 20 residues. The V gene lost 5 bases and the J gene lost 1 base, with 24 bases spanning the gap. Germline lookup yields CDR1 LNHDA and CDR2 SQIVND (reference sequence).

The chain has TRBV11-3 and TRBJ1-2; D is unresolved. The CDR3 sequence is 13 residues long. CDR1 and CDR2 from the germline V gene are SGHNT and YENEEA. V lost 1 base to trimming and J lost 6 bases, with 9 bases between them. DNA for the CDR3: TGTGCCAGCAGCTTAGGAGGAGGGCATGGCTACACCTTC. Translating gives CASSLGGGHGYTF.

The chain has TRBV19 and TRBJ1-4, with no clear D. The length of the CDR3 is 13 residues. CDR1 and CDR2 from the germline V gene are LNHDA and SQIVND (reference sequence). Trimming removed 2 bases at V and 8 bases at J, with 9 bases between. This chain's CDR3 is CASSISGGEKLFF. In nucleotides, the CDR3 is TGTGCCAGTAGTATATCGGGTGGAGAAAAACTGTTTTTT.

The chain carries TRBV18 and TRBJ2-5; D is unclear. V lost 2 bases and J 2 bases, leaving 3 bases between the germline ends. Germline values: CDR1 KGHSH, CDR2 LQKENI. CDR3 length: 12 residues. CDR3 amino acids: CASSPRQETQYF. CDR3 coding DNA: TGTGCCAGCTCACCAAGGCAAGAGACCCAGTACTTC.

This chain joins TRBV5-6 and TRBJ2-5; perhaps TRBD2 as D (5 bases). The germline V gene has CDR1 SGHDT and CDR2 YYEEEE. V was shortened by 4 bases and J by 4 bases, with 14 bases between the two germline ends. The CDR3 sequence is 14 residues long. The CDR3 sequence is CASSPGSFGETQYF. DNA of the CDR3: TGTGCCAGCAGCCCGGGGAGTTTCGGAGAGACCCAGTACTTC.

The CDR3 sequence is CASSQDSSQQPQHF. CDR3 bases: TGCGCCAGCAGCCAAGATTCGAGCCAACAGCCCCAGCATTTT. V and J are TRBV4-1 and TRBJ1-5; D gene ambiguous. The CDR3 spans 14 residues. Germline-derived CDR1 and CDR2 are MGHRA and YSYEKL. Trimming took 0 bases from V and 7 from J, leaving 10 bases between them.

This clone has a handful of counts. This chain uses TRBV7-8 with TRBJ2-7, with D perhaps matching TRBD2 (5 bases). Per the germline V gene, CDR1 is SGHVS and CDR2 is FQNEAQ. The CDR3 spans 13 residues. V lost 1 base and J 5 bases, leaving 9 bases between the germline ends. The CDR3 loop reads CASSLEPRDEQYF. In nucleotides, the CDR3 is TGTGCCAGCAGCTTAGAACCGAGGGACGAGCAGTACTTC.

This chain links TRBV28 with TRBJ2-1; 8 bases align to TRBD1. Germline V gene sequence: CDR1 MDHEN, CDR2 SYDVKM. The CDR3 loop spans 13 amino acids. J gave up 5 bases and V 6 bases, and 3 bases lay outside the gene matches. The DNA for the CDR3 is TGTGCCAGCAGCAGGGGGCTGGACAATGAGCAGTTCTTC. This translates into CASSRGLDNEQFF.

The chain recombines TRBV6-5 with TRBJ2-3, with TRBD1 identical over 7 bases. After removal of 0 bases from V and 5 bases from J, the junction contained 2 bases not matched to a gene. Germline assignment: CDR1 MNHEY and CDR2 SVGAGI. The CDR3 is 14 amino acids. CDR3 DNA: TGTGCCAGCAGTTACTCGCAGGGGGTAGATACGCAGTATTTT. As protein: CASSYSQGVDTQYF.

The chain combines TRBV7-8 with TRBJ2-1; possibly TRBD1 for D (6 bases). CDR1 SGHVS and CDR2 FQNEAQ come from the germline V gene. The length of the CDR3 is 13 residues. V was trimmed by 2 bases and J by 10 bases, leaving 12 bases between them. The CDR3 loop reads CASSLTGIGEQFF. As DNA, the CDR3 is TGTGCCAGCAGCTTAACAGGGATTGGGGAGCAGTTCTTC. Looking up the rest from reference TRBV7-8 and TRBJ2-1 gives the full variable domain: GAGVSQSPRYKVAKRGQDVALRCDPISGHVSLFWYQQALGQGPEFLTYFQNEAQLDKSGLPSDRFFAERPEGSVSTLKIQRTQQEDSAVYLCASSLTGIGEQFFGPGTRLTVL.

The chain carries TRBV10-2 and TRBJ2-1, with D possibly being TRBD2 (6 bases). The CDR3 covers 14 residues. Trimming shortened V by 6 bases and J by 4 bases, and 13 bases separated the two germline ends. Germline-derived CDR1 and CDR2 are WSHSY and SAAADI. For the CDR3, the DNA is TGCGCCAGCAGGTCTACGGGACTTTACAATGAGCAGTTCTTC. It is translated as CASRSTGLYNEQFF.

Remarks on this clone: Other DNA sequences in the same sample also yield this CDR3. The V call is TRBV5-1, the J call TRBJ1-4; D is ambiguous. CDR1 and CDR2 from the germline V gene are SGHRS and YFSETQ. The CDR3 runs to 13 residues. Trimming took off 2 bases at V and 6 bases at J, with 8 bases between the two ends. CDR3 region: CASSLRLDEKLFF. The CDR3 region has the DNA TGCGCCAGCAGCTTAAGGCTAGATGAAAAACTGTTTTTT. Full variable domain (remainder filled in from reference TRBV5-1 and TRBJ1-4): KAGVTQTPRYLIKTRGQQVTLSCSPISGHRSVSWYQQTPGQGLQFLFEYFSETQRNKGNFPGRFSGRQFSNSRSEMNVSTLELGDSALYLCASSLRLDEKLFFGSGTQLSVL.

The V gene is TRBV20-1, the J gene TRBJ2-7, with TRBD2 identical over 7 bases. The V segment lost 5 bases and the J segment 4 bases; nucleotides outside the gene matches: 2. Germline CDR1 is DFQATT and CDR2 is SNEGSKA (reference sequence). The CDR3 contains 11 residues. The CDR3 loop reads CSAVGLYEQYF. The CDR3 DNA follows: TGCAGTGCTGTGGGACTATACGAGCAGTACTTC.

This chain uses TRBV5-1 with TRBJ1-2; TRBD1 agrees at 10 bases. CDR3 length: 14 amino acids. The germline V gene encodes CDR1 SGHRS and CDR2 YFSETQ. J lost 4 bases, V lost 0 bases, and 0 bases had no gene match. CDR3 residues: CASSLGTGGYGYTF. The CDR3 DNA sequence: TGCGCCAGCAGCTTGGGGACAGGGGGCTATGGCTACACCTTC.

In DNA, the CDR3 is TGTGCCAGCAGTGACGGGAATGGCTATTACGAGCAGTACTTC. It codes for CASSDGNGYYEQYF. This rearrangement joins TRBV2 to TRBJ2-7, with TRBD2 as a possible D gene (5 bases). V lost 3 bases, J lost 4 bases, and 13 bases lay in between. Germline loops: CDR1 SNHLY, CDR2 FYNNEI. The CDR3 is 14 residues long.

This chain connects TRBV5-1 to TRBJ1-2; D gene unclear. Trimming removed 4 bases at V and 0 bases at J, with 10 bases between. The CDR3 is 14 residues long. In germline, CDR1 is SGHRS, CDR2 YFSETQ. The CDR3 DNA reads as TGCGCCAGCAGCCCGGACTCAACTAACTATGGCTACACCTTC. This sequence encodes CASSPDSTNYGYTF. The whole variable domain, filled in from reference TRBV5-1 and TRBJ1-2, reads KAGVTQTPRYLIKTRGQQVTLSCSPISGHRSVSWYQQTPGQGLQFLFEYFSETQRNKGNFPGRFSGRQFSNSRSEMNVSTLELGDSALYLCASSPDSTNYGYTFGSGTRLTVV.

The rearrangement joins TRBV5-1 to TRBJ2-5, with D perhaps matching TRBD2 (6 bases). CDR3 size: 14 residues. The germline V and J ends were trimmed by 4 bases and 2 bases, with 12 bases remaining between them. Germline CDR1 is SGHRS and CDR2 is YFSETQ. The CDR3 here is CASSTGTPQETQYF. The CDR3 region has the DNA TGCGCCAGCAGCACCGGGACTCCGCAAGAGACCCAGTACTTC.

The V gene is TRBV11-2, the J gene TRBJ1-1, with TRBD1 matching over 7 bases. Germline CDR1 SGHAT, CDR2 FQNNGV. V lost 5 bases to trimming and J lost 4 bases; unmatched junction nucleotides: 7. The CDR3 loop spans 14 amino acids. The CDR3 is CASSPQGWVTEAFF. The CDR3 coding sequence is TGTGCCAGCAGCCCACAGGGGTGGGTCACTGAAGCTTTCTTT.